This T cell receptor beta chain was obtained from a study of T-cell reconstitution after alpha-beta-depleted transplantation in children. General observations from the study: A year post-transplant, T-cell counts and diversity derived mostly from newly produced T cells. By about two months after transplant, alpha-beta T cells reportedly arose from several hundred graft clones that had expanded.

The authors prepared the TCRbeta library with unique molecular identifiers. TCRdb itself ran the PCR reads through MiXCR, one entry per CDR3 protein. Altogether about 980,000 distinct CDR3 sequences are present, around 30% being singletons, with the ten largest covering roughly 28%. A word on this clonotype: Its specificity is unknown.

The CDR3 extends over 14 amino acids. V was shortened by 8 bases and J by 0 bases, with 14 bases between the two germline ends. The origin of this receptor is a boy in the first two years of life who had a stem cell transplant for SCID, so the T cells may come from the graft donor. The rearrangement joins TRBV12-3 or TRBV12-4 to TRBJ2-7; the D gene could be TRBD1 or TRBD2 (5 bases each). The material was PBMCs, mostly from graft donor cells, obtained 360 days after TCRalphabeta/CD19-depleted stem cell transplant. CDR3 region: CASGHVGDSYEQYF. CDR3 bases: TGTGCCAGCGGACACGTGGGGGACTCCTACGAGCAGTACTTC.